The next 29 T cell receptor beta chains were all read from a single sample in a study of T cells expressing NK-cell markers. TCRdb reprocessed the 5' RACE reads and keeps a single row for each CDR3 protein, giving no DNA. The table for this sample gives around 470,000 distinct CDR3 sequences. Sequencing was performed on blood T cells: a sorted CD56 or NKG2C T cell subset, CD4+ or CD8+ T cells, or bulk PBMC T cells (not recorded which). The source is a woman aged 45-65 years in good health.

The chain couples TRBV6-2 or TRBV6-3 to TRBJ1-1; TCRdb's D gene call, TRBD1, goes unchecked for lack of DNA. The CDR3 loop spans 15 amino acids. CDR1 and CDR2 (germline): MNHEY, SVGEGT. The CDR3 sequence: CASSYSGTGVTEAFF.

The rearrangement links TRBV5-1 to TRBJ1-5; absent DNA, TCRdb's TRBD1 call cannot be checked. Germline V gives CDR1 SGHRS, CDR2 YFSETQ. This CDR3 is 16 amino acids long. The CDR3 sequence is CASSPRTGVGNQPQHF. The variable domain in full, completed from reference TRBV5-1 and TRBJ1-5, reads KAGVTQTPRYLIKTRGQQVTLSCSPISGHRSVSWYQQTPGQGLQFLFEYFSETQRNKGNFPGRFSGRQFSNSRSEMNVSTLELGDSALYLCASSPRTGVGNQPQHFGDGTRLSIL.

J is TRBJ2-1 and V is TRBV11-2; TCRdb names TRBD2, which stays unverified in the absence of DNA. Germline CDR1 is SGHAT and CDR2 is FQNNGV. The CDR3 covers 15 residues. CDR3 loop: CASSYLAVTYNEQFF.

The rearrangement uses TRBV2 and TRBJ2-2. This CDR3 spans 14 amino acids. CDR1 and CDR2 from the germline V gene are SNHLY and FYNNEI. The CDR3: CASSGPGFSRELFF.

The chain couples TRBV7-2 to TRBJ1-1. This CDR3 contains 17 residues. CDR1 and CDR2 (germline): SGHTA, FQGNSA. The CDR3 loop is CASSLGPSRGLNTEAFF.

The chain recombines TRBV14 with TRBJ1-1; as DNA is missing, the TRBD1 call by TCRdb cannot be tested. Germline CDR1 is SGHDN and CDR2 is FVKESK. This CDR3 spans 15 amino acids. CDR3 amino acids: CASSQRQGMNTEAFF.

The chain joins TRBV29-1 to TRBJ1-2. Germline CDR1 is SQVTM and CDR2 is ANQGSEA. This CDR3 spans 11 amino acids. The CDR3 loop reads CSVVAALGYTF.

This chain links TRBV5-1 with TRBJ1-4. CDR1 and CDR2 (germline): SGHRS, YFSETQ. The CDR3 runs 15 residues. CDR3 protein: CASSNSDPVLEKLFF.

This chain uses TRBV12-3 or TRBV12-4 with TRBJ2-2; checking the TCRdb D call of TRBD1 is not possible without DNA. The CDR3 is 16 residues long. CDR3 in amino acids: CASRYRTRLYTGELFF.

The rearrangement uses TRBV12-3 or TRBV12-4 and TRBJ1-6; TCRdb picks TRBD1, but there is no DNA to check that call. This CDR3 has 14 amino acids. The CDR3 reads CASSLSGDNSPLHF.

The chain's CDR3 is CSATFGLAGGSLYNEQFF. The chain employs TRBV20-1 and TRBJ2-1; TCRdb calls TRBD2, which cannot be checked without DNA. Germline V CDR1 and CDR2: DFQATT, SNEGSKA (reference sequence). This CDR3 region has 18 residues.

The chain joins TRBV7-9 to TRBJ2-5; TCRdb indicates TRBD1, and absent DNA this call remains unverified. Germline V gene data show CDR1 as SEHNR and CDR2 as FQNEAQ (reference sequence). CDR3 length equals 14 residues. The CDR3 loop is CASRAAGQGPTQYF.

This chain joins TRBV12-3 or TRBV12-4 and TRBJ2-1. The CDR3 has 14 amino acids. CDR3 sequence: CASSWALKNNEQFF.

V and J are TRBV20-1 and TRBJ2-1; the TCRdb call, TRBD1, lacks DNA for checking. Germline CDR1 is DFQATT and CDR2 is SNEGSKA (reference sequence). The CDR3 spans 13 residues. CDR3 loop: CSARPRGVNEQFF.

The J gene is TRBJ1-4, the V gene TRBV6-6; TCRdb reports TRBD1, a call that lacks DNA to check it against. Germline lookup yields CDR1 MNHNY and CDR2 SVGAGI (reference sequence). CDR3 length: 14 residues. The CDR3 spells CASTPGTANEKLFF.

This chain connects TRBV7-2 to TRBJ2-3; TCRdb lists TRBD1, though no DNA is available to test this call. The germline gives CDR1 SGHTA, CDR2 FQGNSA. The CDR3 extends over 15 amino acids. The CDR3 loop reads CASSTRQGATDTQYF.

CDR3 region: CASSPPNRGMNTEAFF. The rearrangement uses TRBV18 and TRBJ1-1. Germline V CDR1 and CDR2: KGHSH, LQKENI. The CDR3 is 16 amino acids.

The chain recombines TRBV24-1 with TRBJ2-7; TCRdb returns TRBD1, unconfirmable since there is no DNA. The CDR3 spans 13 residues. CDR1 and CDR2 from the germline V gene are KGHDR and SFDVKD. The CDR3 loop reads CARAGRGSYEQYF.

The J gene is TRBJ2-1, the V gene TRBV6-1; as DNA is missing, the TRBD1 call by TCRdb cannot be tested. The germline V gene has CDR1 MNHNS and CDR2 SASEGT. The CDR3 runs 15 residues. The CDR3 sequence is CASSRVSGIRDEQFF.

The rearrangement joins TRBV12-3 or TRBV12-4 to TRBJ1-6; as DNA is missing, the TRBD1 call by TCRdb cannot be tested. This CDR3 spans 15 amino acids. The CDR3 loop is CASSPRTGINSPLHF.

This rearrangement joins TRBV12-3 or TRBV12-4 to TRBJ2-2; TCRdb names TRBD2, which stays unverified in the absence of DNA. This CDR3 spans 17 amino acids. The CDR3 sequence is CASSLGLAGPRGGELFF.

CDR3: CASSYPDRVEQYF. The V and J genes are TRBV6-5 and TRBJ2-7; TCRdb picks TRBD1, but there is no DNA to check that call. CDR3 length equals 13 residues. Germline values: CDR1 MNHEY, CDR2 SVGAGI.

The chain combines TRBV20-1 with TRBJ2-5; TCRdb outputs TRBD1, but without DNA this stays unchecked. Germline CDR1 reads DFQATT; CDR2 reads SNEGSKA (reference sequence). The CDR3 totals 14 residues. The CDR3 reads CSARVTGLQETQYF.

This sequence joins TRBV2 and TRBJ2-7; checking the TCRdb D call of TRBD2 is not possible without DNA. This CDR3 contains 16 residues. Germline loops: CDR1 SNHLY, CDR2 FYNNEI. The CDR3 is CASSESGRGQGGKKYF.

The chain links TRBV7-6 to TRBJ2-1; TCRdb names TRBD2, which stays unverified in the absence of DNA. Germline values: CDR1 SGHVS, CDR2 FNYEAQ. This CDR3 region has 16 residues. The CDR3 spells CASSLEASGRTGEQFF.

The chain recombines TRBV2 with TRBJ2-3; absent DNA, TCRdb's TRBD2 call cannot be checked. CDR1 is SNHLY and CDR2 is FYNNEI in the germline V gene. The CDR3 length is 15 residues. The CDR3 spells CASSASPPGADTQYF.

This chain links TRBV5-1 with TRBJ1-1; lacking DNA, the TRBD1 call made by TCRdb goes unchecked. The CDR3 is made up of 14 amino acids. The germline gives CDR1 SGHRS, CDR2 YFSETQ. The CDR3 reads CASRRDEVNTEAFF.

The rearrangement joins TRBV6-6 to TRBJ1-2; checking the TCRdb D call of TRBD1 is not possible without DNA. From germline, CDR1 is MNHNY and CDR2 SVGAGI (reference sequence). The CDR3 is 18 residues long. CDR3 sequence reads: CASSYPWTGTSFNYGYTF.

V usage is TRBV15 and J usage is TRBJ1-2; no DNA is available, so the TRBD1 call from TCRdb remains unchecked. Germline values: CDR1 LNHNV, CDR2 YYDKDF (reference sequence). The CDR3 covers 14 residues. Here the CDR3 reads CATSPGTGDYGYTF.